This T cell receptor (beta chain) was identified during a study of blood T cell repertoires in COVID-19. Authors' methods: Scientists estimated how many nucleated cells there were by amplifying reference gene primers. Only in-frame clones appear in the TCRdb table, and some are missing; sequencing was by immunoSEQ multiplex PCR. Clone size and V and J calls were adopted from that table, with D and trimming inferred from the DNA. The repertoire includes 120,000 to 150,000 clones, around four fifths of them detected once, and 3.4% sits in the top ten. CDR3 size: 15 residues. Trimming cost V 1 base and J 2 bases, with 11 bases left between them. Germline CDR1 LGHDT, CDR2 YNNKEL (reference sequence). Living in under 30 US areas, the participants were between roughly 18 and 90 years of age.

J is TRBJ1-2 and V is TRBV3-1 (or the pseudogene TRBV3-2); no clear D gene. This receptor was taken from a woman aged 45-65 years with acute COVID-19. Sequencing was performed on PBMCs or T cells enriched from blood (not recorded which). The CDR3 reads CASSQGSGGNYGYTF. CDR3 sequence (DNA): TGTGCCAGCAGCCAAGGGTCGGGAGGGAACTATGGCTACACCTTC.